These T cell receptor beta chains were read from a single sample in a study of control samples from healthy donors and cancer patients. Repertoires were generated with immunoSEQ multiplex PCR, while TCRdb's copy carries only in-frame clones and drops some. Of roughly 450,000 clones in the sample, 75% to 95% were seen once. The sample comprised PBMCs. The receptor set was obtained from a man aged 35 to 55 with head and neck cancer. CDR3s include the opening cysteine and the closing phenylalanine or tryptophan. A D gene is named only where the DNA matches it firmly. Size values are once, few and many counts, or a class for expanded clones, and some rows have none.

TGTGCCAGCAGTCTGAGGGGTTCACCCCTCCACTTT	CASSLRGSPLHF	-	TRBJ1-6	-	TRBV6-5
TGCGCCAGCAGCCAAGTTAAGGGGGCAGGTAATGAAAAACTGTTTTTT	CASSQVKGAGNEKLFF	TRBD1	TRBJ1-4	-	TRBV4-3
TGCGCCAGCAGCTTGGGTTCCGAGTCTAATGAAAAACTGTTTTTT	CASSLGSESNEKLFF	-	TRBJ1-4	once	TRBV5-1
TGTGCCAGCAGTCCGACAAATAACTATGGCTACACCTTC	CASSPTNNYGYTF	-	TRBJ1-2	-	TRBV7-3
TGTGCCAGCAGCCGTCGACTAGCGGGAGGATACGAGCAGTACTTC	CASSRRLAGGYEQYF	TRBD2	TRBJ2-7	-	TRBV3-1/TRBV3-2
TGTGCCAGCAGCGCGGGCCAATATGGCTACACCTTC	CASSAGQYGYTF	-	TRBJ1-2	-	TRBV9
TGTGCCAGCGGCCCCCGGACAGCCAAGAATTCACCCCTCCACTTT	CASGPRTAKNSPLHF	-	TRBJ1-6	-	TRBV9
TGTGCCAGCACTGAGCGGAGGGAGGGGGAGCTGTTTTTT	CASTERREGELFF	-	TRBJ2-2	-	TRBV2
TGTGCCAGCAGCTTAGGGTCCTCGGAGCAGTACTTC	CASSLGSSEQYF	-	TRBJ2-7	-	TRBV13
TGTGCCAGCAGCCCGACAGCGACGTTTAATTCACCCCTCCACTTT	CASSPTATFNSPLHF	-	TRBJ1-6	-	TRBV5-4
TGTGCCAGCAGCTTGAGGCAGGGAACGAACACTGAAGCTTTCTTT	CASSLRQGTNTEAFF	-	TRBJ1-1	-	TRBV5-6
TGTGCCAGCAGCCCGTACCCACGGGAGGGCCCGTACGAGCAGTACTTC	CASSPYPREGPYEQYF	TRBD2	TRBJ2-7	once	TRBV7-3
TGTGCCAGCAGCGCAGGGATGGCGAACACTGAAGCTTTCTTT	CASSAGMANTEAFF	-	TRBJ1-1	-	TRBV9
TGCGCCAGCAGCCAAGAAATGGTAGATTTTGTCACCTACGAGCAGTACTTC	CASSQEMVDFVTYEQYF	-	TRBJ2-7	-	TRBV4-3
TGTGCCAGCAGCGTAGTAACCCGAAGCACTGAAGCTTTCTTT	CASSVVTRSTEAFF	-	TRBJ1-1	-	TRBV9
TGTGCCAGCAGCTTGGCGACCCGAAGCGGTTCCTACGAGCAGTACTTC	CASSLATRSGSYEQYF	-	TRBJ2-7	-	TRBV5-4
TGTGCCAGCAGCCAAGAATGGGATACGCAGTATTTT	CASSQEWDTQYF	-	TRBJ2-3	-	TRBV3-1/TRBV3-2
TGTGCCAGCTCCCGGTGGGGGAACACTGAAGCTTTCTTT	CASSRWGNTEAFF	-	TRBJ1-1	-	TRBV6-5
TGTGCCAGCAGCGGGCAGGGGGTGGGTACAGATACGCAGTATTTT	CASSGQGVGTDTQYF	TRBD1	TRBJ2-3	-	TRBV7-2
TGTGCCAGCAGCGTTGGGGCCAACGTCCTGACTTTC	CASSVGANVLTF	-	TRBJ2-6	-	TRBV28
TGTGCCAGCTCACCATTAAGGGGCTACGAGCAGTACTTC	CASSPLRGYEQYF	-	TRBJ2-7	-	TRBV18
TGTGCCAGCAGCCCTTTACAGAACACTGAAGCTTTCTTT	CASSPLQNTEAFF	-	TRBJ1-1	once	TRBV7-8
TGTGCCAGCAGCTTATTCGGGGTCGCCAATTCACCCCTCCACTTT	CASSLFGVANSPLHF	-	TRBJ1-6	once	TRBV7-8
TGTGCCAGCAGCTCGGGGACTAGCGGGAACACCGGGGAGCTGTTTTTT	CASSSGTSGNTGELFF	TRBD2	TRBJ2-2	-	TRBV7-3
TGTGCCAGCAGAGGCGAGGCTAGCGCCCTGAATGAGCAGTTCTTC	CASRGEASALNEQFF	-	TRBJ2-1	once	TRBV6-4
TGTGCCAGCAGCTCTCCAGCCCATAGGACTAATGAAAAACTGTTTTTT	CASSSPAHRTNEKLFF	-	TRBJ1-4	once	TRBV7-9
TGTGCCAGCCCGACCTTAGACAGGAAGAACACTGAAGCTTTCTTT	CASPTLDRKNTEAFF	-	TRBJ1-1	-	TRBV2
TGTGCCAGCAGCCGGGACACCTCCTACAATCAGCCCCAGCATTTT	CASSRDTSYNQPQHF	-	TRBJ1-5	-	TRBV27
TGTGCCAGCAGCTTGGATGAACAGGTGAACACTGAAGCTTTCTTT	CASSLDEQVNTEAFF	-	TRBJ1-1	-	TRBV5-6
TGTGCCAGCAGCAACGGACGCGGTTGGGAGCAGTACTTC	CASSNGRGWEQYF	-	TRBJ2-7	-	TRBV13
TGCAGCGTTGGCATGACAGGGGGTAGTGAAAAACTGTTTTTT	CSVGMTGGSEKLFF	TRBD1	TRBJ1-4	-	TRBV29-1
TGTGCCAGTGCCGGGACAGGTGCTACTGAAGCTTTCTTT	CASAGTGATEAFF	TRBD1	TRBJ1-1	-	TRBV19
TGTGCTAGTGGTTTGGCCCGGTGGGGGAACACTGAAGCTTTCTTT	CASGLARWGNTEAFF	-	TRBJ1-1	-	TRBV12-5
TGCGCCAGCTCCGACACTGAAGCTTTCTTT	CASSDTEAFF	-	TRBJ1-1	-	TRBV10-1
TGTGCCAGCAAGGCGGGGGGGTACGAGCAGTACTTC	CASKAGGYEQYF	TRBD2	TRBJ2-7	-	TRBV28
TGCGCCAACCCGGGACGGAGGAGCTCCTACGAGCAGTACTTC	CANPGRRSSYEQYF	-	TRBJ2-7	-	TRBV10-1
TGCGCCAGCAGTGACCCCCCAGGGGGCACTGAAGCTTTCTTT	CASSDPPGGTEAFF	TRBD1	TRBJ1-1	-	TRBV10-2
TGTGCCAGCAGCCCGACAGGGAATATTGGAGATACGCAGTATTTT	CASSPTGNIGDTQYF	TRBD1	TRBJ2-3	few	TRBV5-5
TGTGCCAGCAGTTACTTAGGGGTAAATCAGCCCCAGCATTTT	CASSYLGVNQPQHF	-	TRBJ1-5	-	TRBV6-2/TRBV6-3
TGTGCCAGCAGCTTATTTATGGGGGCTGAAGCTTTCTTT	CASSLFMGAEAFF	-	TRBJ1-1	-	TRBV7-9
TGTGCCAGCAACCTAACCCCCAATGAGCAGTTCTTC	CASNLTPNEQFF	-	TRBJ2-1	-	TRBV27
TGTGCCAGCAGCTTAAATGACGGAGGCCATTCACCCCTCCACTTT	CASSLNDGGHSPLHF	-	TRBJ1-6	-	TRBV11-1
TGTGCCAGCACTGGGATGACTAGCGGCCTAAAGTATTTT	CASTGMTSGLKYF	TRBD2	TRBJ2-3	-	TRBV12-3/TRBV12-4
TGTGCCAGCAGTTCGGGAACATTGGGAGAGCAGTACTTC	CASSSGTLGEQYF	-	TRBJ2-7	-	TRBV28
TGTGCCAGTAGTGTTAGACAGGGTGCCACCGGGGAGCTGTTTTTT	CASSVRQGATGELFF	TRBD1	TRBJ2-2	-	TRBV19
TGTGCCAGTCAAACTGGGTCCGGGGAGCTGTTTTTT	CASQTGSGELFF	-	TRBJ2-2	-	TRBV11-3
TGTGCCAGCTCACCAGGGGAGCTTGACTATGGCTACACCTTC	CASSPGELDYGYTF	-	TRBJ1-2	few	TRBV18